The rows below give T cell receptor beta chains drawn from one sample of a study of human T cells and chemical hapten exposure. TCRdb reprocessed the RACE reads with MiXCR, giving one entry per CDR3 protein. There are 250,000 or so distinct CDR3 sequences in the sample; approximately 8% occur only once, and more than 0.95% lies in the top ten. Sequencing was performed on whole blood, taken in connection with sensitization to the hapten diphenylcyclopropenone (DPC). The receptors stem from a man between 18 and 29 years old with alopecia areata. Some clones in this sample may be carry-over from other donors' samples. Both conserved end residues are part of each CDR3. The D gene is left open where the match is weak. Part of the rows lack a size; the others show once, few, many or a class for expanded clones.

d_call: -; v_call: TRBV4-2; j_call: TRBJ1-1; clone_size: many; cdr3_aa: CASSPTDEGFYTEAFF; cdr3_nt: TGTGCCAGCAGTCCGACGGATGAAGGATTCTACACTGAAGCTTTCTTT
d_call: -; v_call: TRBV6-2/TRBV6-3; j_call: TRBJ2-4; clone_size: -; cdr3_aa: CATLGRERNIQYF; cdr3_nt: TGTGCCACTCTTGGACGGGAGAGAAACATTCAGTACTTC
d_call: -; v_call: TRBV6-6; j_call: TRBJ1-4; clone_size: many; cdr3_aa: CASSGEKLFF; cdr3_nt: TGTGCCAGCAGCGGGGAGAAACTGTTTTTT
d_call: -; v_call: TRBV27; j_call: TRBJ2-1; clone_size: -; cdr3_aa: CASSRSSFSYNEQFF; cdr3_nt: TGTGCCAGCAGCCGAAGTAGCTTCTCCTACAATGAGCAGTTCTTC
d_call: -; v_call: TRBV4-2; j_call: TRBJ1-2; clone_size: many; cdr3_aa: CASSQDTGGPGYTF; cdr3_nt: TGTGCCAGCAGCCAAGATACGGGGGGTCCTGGCTACACCTTC
d_call: TRBD1; v_call: TRBV7-9; j_call: TRBJ2-1; clone_size: -; cdr3_aa: CASSVIPGQGIHEQFF; cdr3_nt: TGTGCCAGCAGTGTTATACCGGGACAGGGGATCCATGAGCAGTTCTTC
d_call: TRBD2; v_call: TRBV27; j_call: TRBJ2-2; clone_size: -; cdr3_aa: CASSPRGGANTGELFF; cdr3_nt: TGTGCCAGCAGTCCCCGTGGGGGGGCGAACACCGGGGAGCTGTTTTTT
d_call: -; v_call: TRBV3-1; j_call: TRBJ1-1; clone_size: few; cdr3_aa: CASSLYTNTEAFF; cdr3_nt: TGTGCCAGCAGCCTATACACGAACACTGAAGCTTTCTTT
d_call: -; v_call: TRBV27; j_call: TRBJ2-7; clone_size: many; cdr3_aa: CASSLTRGYNEQYF; cdr3_nt: TGTGCCAGCAGTCTCACACGGGGTTACAACGAGCAGTACTTC
d_call: TRBD1; v_call: TRBV10-3; j_call: TRBJ1-1; clone_size: -; cdr3_aa: CAVGTEVSNEAFF; cdr3_nt: TGTGCCGTAGGGACAGAAGTCTCAAATGAAGCTTTCTTT
d_call: -; v_call: TRBV6-2/TRBV6-3; j_call: TRBJ1-5; clone_size: -; cdr3_aa: CASSYSNLHNQPQHF; cdr3_nt: TGTGCCAGCAGTTACTCGAATCTTCACAATCAGCCCCAGCATTTT
d_call: TRBD2; v_call: TRBV7-2; j_call: TRBJ2-3; clone_size: -; cdr3_aa: CASSTGTSGAPRQYF; cdr3_nt: TGTGCCAGCAGCACAGGGACTAGCGGGGCCCCTAGGCAGTATTTT
d_call: TRBD1; v_call: TRBV12-5; j_call: TRBJ2-5; clone_size: -; cdr3_aa: CASGSGGAGGTQYF; cdr3_nt: TGTGCTAGTGGTTCAGGGGGCGCCGGGGGGACCCAGTACTTC
d_call: -; v_call: TRBV27; j_call: TRBJ1-3; clone_size: few; cdr3_aa: CASSLSGNSGNTIYF; cdr3_nt: TGTGCCAGCAGTTTATCCGGGAACTCTGGAAACACCATATATTTT
d_call: -; v_call: TRBV12-5; j_call: TRBJ2-1; clone_size: few; cdr3_aa: CASGSSYRDSEFF; cdr3_nt: TGTGCTAGTGGATCATCTTACAGGGATTCAGAGTTCTTC
d_call: TRBD2; v_call: TRBV11-2; j_call: TRBJ2-3; clone_size: -; cdr3_aa: CAGSLVRGEGTDTQYF; cdr3_nt: TGTGCCGGCAGCTTAGTACGGGGGGAAGGCACAGATACGCAGTATTTT
d_call: -; v_call: TRBV10-3; j_call: TRBJ2-3; clone_size: -; cdr3_aa: CAILRNQGADTQYF; cdr3_nt: TGTGCCATCCTTAGGAATCAGGGAGCAGATACGCAGTATTTT
d_call: TRBD1; v_call: TRBV6-5; j_call: TRBJ1-6; clone_size: -; cdr3_aa: CASSYSSGGVNSPLHF; cdr3_nt: TGTGCCAGCAGTTACTCGTCAGGGGGTGTAAATTCACCCCTCCACTTT
d_call: TRBD1; v_call: TRBV4-2; j_call: TRBJ1-1; clone_size: many; cdr3_aa: CASSQEPKDRPNTEAFF; cdr3_nt: TGTGCCAGCAGCCAAGAACCGAAGGACAGGCCGAACACTGAAGCTTTCTTT
d_call: -; v_call: TRBV24-1; j_call: TRBJ1-1; clone_size: -; cdr3_aa: CATRGSENTEAFF; cdr3_nt: TGTGCCACAAGGGGATCGGAGAACACTGAAGCTTTCTTT
d_call: -; v_call: TRBV3-1; j_call: TRBJ1-1; clone_size: -; cdr3_aa: CASSRNGNNAAEAFF; cdr3_nt: TGTGCCAGCAGCCGTAATGGCAACAACGCCGCTGAAGCTTTCTTT
d_call: -; v_call: TRBV9; j_call: TRBJ2-2; clone_size: -; cdr3_aa: CASSVDRSTGELFF; cdr3_nt: TGTGCCAGCAGCGTAGACAGAAGCACCGGGGAGCTGTTTTTT
d_call: TRBD1; v_call: TRBV29-1; j_call: TRBJ1-1; clone_size: -; cdr3_aa: CSVGKDRGETEAFF; cdr3_nt: TGCAGCGTTGGCAAAGACAGGGGAGAAACTGAAGCTTTCTTT
d_call: TRBD1; v_call: TRBV12-3/TRBV12-4; j_call: TRBJ1-6; clone_size: few; cdr3_aa: CASSTGERSPLHF; cdr3_nt: TGTGCCAGCAGCACAGGGGAAAGGTCACCCCTCCACTTT
d_call: -; v_call: TRBV12-3/TRBV12-4; j_call: TRBJ1-2; clone_size: -; cdr3_aa: CASRLREGLTF; cdr3_nt: TGTGCCAGCAGATTAAGGGAAGGTCTCACCTTC
d_call: -; v_call: TRBV20-1; j_call: TRBJ2-1; clone_size: -; cdr3_aa: CSASGARGRSYNEQFF; cdr3_nt: TGCAGTGCTAGTGGTGCGCGGGGGCGTTCCTACAATGAGCAGTTCTTC
d_call: TRBD1; v_call: TRBV4-3; j_call: TRBJ1-2; clone_size: -; cdr3_aa: CASSQLTGTANYGYTF; cdr3_nt: TGCGCCAGCAGCCAACTTACAGGGACAGCTAACTATGGCTACACCTTC
d_call: TRBD1; v_call: TRBV5-1; j_call: TRBJ2-1; clone_size: -; cdr3_aa: CASSLQGQNNEQFF; cdr3_nt: TGCGCCAGCAGCTTACAGGGACAGAACAATGAGCAGTTCTTC
d_call: -; v_call: TRBV18; j_call: TRBJ2-7; clone_size: few; cdr3_aa: CASSPGSYYEQYF; cdr3_nt: TGTGCCAGCTCCCCCGGGAGTTACTACGAGCAGTACTTC
d_call: -; v_call: TRBV20-1; j_call: TRBJ2-7; clone_size: few; cdr3_aa: CSAPRGYYEQYF; cdr3_nt: TGCAGTGCCCCACGGGGATACTACGAGCAGTACTTC
d_call: TRBD2; v_call: TRBV6-4; j_call: TRBJ2-1; clone_size: few; cdr3_aa: CASSDKAGSNNEQFF; cdr3_nt: TGTGCCAGCAGTGACAAAGCGGGGTCTAACAATGAGCAGTTCTTC
d_call: TRBD1; v_call: TRBV4-3; j_call: TRBJ1-1; clone_size: -; cdr3_aa: CASSQDSRQGAGAFF; cdr3_nt: TGCGCCAGCAGCCAAGATAGCCGGCAGGGGGCGGGAGCTTTCTTT
d_call: -; v_call: TRBV2; j_call: TRBJ1-1; clone_size: few; cdr3_aa: CASSEAGRGETEAFF; cdr3_nt: TGTGCCAGCAGTGAGGCGGGCAGGGGAGAGACTGAAGCTTTCTTT